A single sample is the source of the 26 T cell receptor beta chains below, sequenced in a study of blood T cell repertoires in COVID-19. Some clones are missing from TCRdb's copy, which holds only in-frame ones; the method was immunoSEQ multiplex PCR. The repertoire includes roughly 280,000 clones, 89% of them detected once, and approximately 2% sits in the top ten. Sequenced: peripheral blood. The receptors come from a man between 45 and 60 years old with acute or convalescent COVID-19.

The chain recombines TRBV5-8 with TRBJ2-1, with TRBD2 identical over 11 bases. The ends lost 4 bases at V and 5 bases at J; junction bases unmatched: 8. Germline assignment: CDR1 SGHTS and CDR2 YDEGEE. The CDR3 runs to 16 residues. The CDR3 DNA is TGTGCCAGCAGCGGACCATTAGCGGGGGGGCACAATGAGCAGTTCTTC. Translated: CASSGPLAGGHNEQFF.

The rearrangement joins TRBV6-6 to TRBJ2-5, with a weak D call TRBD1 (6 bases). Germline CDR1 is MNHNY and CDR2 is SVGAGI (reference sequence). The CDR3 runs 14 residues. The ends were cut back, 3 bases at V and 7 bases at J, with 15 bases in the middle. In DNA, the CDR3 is TGTGCCAGCAGTTATGGGGGCCACTCGGGGACCCAGTACTTC. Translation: CASSYGGHSGTQYF.

The DNA of the CDR3 is TGTGCTAGTGGTCCTCCTAACAGGGGGACAATTGAGCAGTTCTTC. Translated, it gives CASGPPNRGTIEQFF. This chain joins TRBV12-5 and TRBJ2-1; 8 positions agree with TRBD1. Trimming removed 5 bases from V and 9 bases from J; junction bases left unmatched: 12. The CDR3 extends over 15 amino acids. Germline loops: CDR1 LGHNT, CDR2 FRNRAP.

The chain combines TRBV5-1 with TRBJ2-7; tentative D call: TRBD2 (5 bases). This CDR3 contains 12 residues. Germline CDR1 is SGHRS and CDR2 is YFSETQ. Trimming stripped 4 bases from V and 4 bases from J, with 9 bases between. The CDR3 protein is CASSQREYEQYF. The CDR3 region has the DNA TGCGCCAGCAGCCAGAGGGAATACGAGCAGTACTTC.

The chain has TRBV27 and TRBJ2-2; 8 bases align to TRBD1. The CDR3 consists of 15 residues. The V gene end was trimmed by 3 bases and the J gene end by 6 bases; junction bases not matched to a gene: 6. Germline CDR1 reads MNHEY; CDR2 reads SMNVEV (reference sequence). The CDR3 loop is CASSFGQGAAGELFF. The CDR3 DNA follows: TGTGCCAGCAGTTTCGGGCAGGGGGCAGCCGGGGAGCTGTTTTTT.

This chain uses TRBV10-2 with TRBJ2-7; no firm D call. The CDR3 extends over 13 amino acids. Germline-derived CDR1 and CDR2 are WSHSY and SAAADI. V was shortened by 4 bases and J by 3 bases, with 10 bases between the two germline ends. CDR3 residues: CASSAPPLYEQYF. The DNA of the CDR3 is TGCGCCAGCAGTGCCCCCCCTCTCTACGAGCAGTACTTC.

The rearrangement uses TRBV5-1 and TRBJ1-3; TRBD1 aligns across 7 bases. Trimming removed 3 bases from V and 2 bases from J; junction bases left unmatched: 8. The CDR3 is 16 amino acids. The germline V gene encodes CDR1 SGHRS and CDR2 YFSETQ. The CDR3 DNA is TGCGCCAGCAGCTCGGGCGGGACAGTAGCTGGAAACACCATATATTTT. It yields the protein CASSSGGTVAGNTIYF.

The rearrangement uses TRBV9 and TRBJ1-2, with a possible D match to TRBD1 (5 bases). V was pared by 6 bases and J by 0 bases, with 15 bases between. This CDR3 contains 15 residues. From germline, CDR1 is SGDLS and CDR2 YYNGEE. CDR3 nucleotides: TGTGCCAGCACCTTGGCGGGACGAGCTAACTATGGCTACACCTTC. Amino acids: CASTLAGRANYGYTF.

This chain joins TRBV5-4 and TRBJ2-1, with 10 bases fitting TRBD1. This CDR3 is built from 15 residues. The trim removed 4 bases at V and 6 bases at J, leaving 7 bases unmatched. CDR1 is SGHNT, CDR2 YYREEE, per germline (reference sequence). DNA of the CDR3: TGTGCCAGCAGCCGGGGGACAGGGGTTGTCAATGAGCAGTTCTTC. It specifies CASSRGTGVVNEQFF.

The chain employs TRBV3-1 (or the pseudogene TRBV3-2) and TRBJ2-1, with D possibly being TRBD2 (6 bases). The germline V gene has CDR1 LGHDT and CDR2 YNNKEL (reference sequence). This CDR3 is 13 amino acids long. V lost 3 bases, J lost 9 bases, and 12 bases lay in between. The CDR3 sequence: CASSHTSRSEQFF. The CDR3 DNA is TGTGCCAGCAGCCATACTAGCCGGAGTGAGCAGTTCTTC.

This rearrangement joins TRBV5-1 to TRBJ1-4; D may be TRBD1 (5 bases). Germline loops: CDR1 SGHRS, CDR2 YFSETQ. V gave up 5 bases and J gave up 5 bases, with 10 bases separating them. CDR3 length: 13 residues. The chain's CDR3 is CASRTDSNEKLFF. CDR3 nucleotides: TGCGCCAGCAGGACAGATTCAAATGAAAAACTGTTTTTT. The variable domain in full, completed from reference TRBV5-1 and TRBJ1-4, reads KAGVTQTPRYLIKTRGQQVTLSCSPISGHRSVSWYQQTPGQGLQFLFEYFSETQRNKGNFPGRFSGRQFSNSRSEMNVSTLELGDSALYLCASRTDSNEKLFFGSGTQLSVL.

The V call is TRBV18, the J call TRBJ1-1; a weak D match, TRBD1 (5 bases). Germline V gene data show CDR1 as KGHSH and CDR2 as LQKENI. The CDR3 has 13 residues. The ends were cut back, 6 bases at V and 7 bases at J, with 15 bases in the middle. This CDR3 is CASSQDAQGEAFF. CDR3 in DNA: TGTGCCAGCTCCCAGGACGCCCAGGGTGAAGCTTTCTTT. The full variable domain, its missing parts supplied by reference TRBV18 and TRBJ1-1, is NAGVMQNPRHLVRRRGQEARLRCSPMKGHSHVYWYRQLPEEGLKFMVYLQKENIIDESGMPKERFSAEFPKEGPSILRIQQVVRGDSAAYFCASSQDAQGEAFFGQGTRLTVV.

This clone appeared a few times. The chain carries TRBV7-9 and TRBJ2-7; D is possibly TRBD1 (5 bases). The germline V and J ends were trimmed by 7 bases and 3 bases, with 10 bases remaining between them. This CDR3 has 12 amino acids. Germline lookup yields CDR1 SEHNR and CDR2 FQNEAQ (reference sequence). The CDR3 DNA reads TGTGCCAGCAACACAGACAGCTACGAGCAGTACTTC. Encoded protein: CASNTDSYEQYF.

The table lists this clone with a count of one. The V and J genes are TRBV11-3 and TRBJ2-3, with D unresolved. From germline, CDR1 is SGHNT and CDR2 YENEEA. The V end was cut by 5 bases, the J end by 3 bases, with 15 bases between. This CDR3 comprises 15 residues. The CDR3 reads CASSPGNGRTDTQYF. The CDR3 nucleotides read TGTGCCAGCAGCCCCGGAAATGGGCGAACAGATACGCAGTATTTT.

CDR3: CASSPVHEQFF. Written as DNA, the CDR3 is TGTGCCAGCAGCCCCGTTCATGAGCAGTTCTTC. The V call is TRBV13, the J call TRBJ2-1; D is undetermined. The CDR3 consists of 11 residues. V gave up 5 bases and J gave up 8 bases, with 7 bases separating them. CDR1 is PRHDT and CDR2 is FYEKMQ in the germline V gene (reference sequence).

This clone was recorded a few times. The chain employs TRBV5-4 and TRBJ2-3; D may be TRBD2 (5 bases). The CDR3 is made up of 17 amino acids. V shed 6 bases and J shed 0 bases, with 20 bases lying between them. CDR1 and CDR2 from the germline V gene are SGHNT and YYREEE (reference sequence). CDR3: CASNLRSLPGSTDTQYF. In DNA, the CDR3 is TGTGCCAGCAACCTGAGGTCTCTCCCGGGGAGCACAGATACGCAGTATTTT.

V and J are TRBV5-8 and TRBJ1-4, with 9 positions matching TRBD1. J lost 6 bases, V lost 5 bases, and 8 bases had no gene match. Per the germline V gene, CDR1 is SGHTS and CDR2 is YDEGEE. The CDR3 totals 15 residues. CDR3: CASRPTDRGHEKLFF. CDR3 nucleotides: TGTGCCAGCAGACCTACGGACAGGGGTCATGAAAAACTGTTTTTT.

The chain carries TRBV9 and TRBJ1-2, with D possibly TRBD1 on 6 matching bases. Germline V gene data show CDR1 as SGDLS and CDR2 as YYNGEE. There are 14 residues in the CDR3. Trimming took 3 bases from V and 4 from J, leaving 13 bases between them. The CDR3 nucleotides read TGTGCCAGCAGCGCTCTCGGGACACCCTATGGCTACACCTTC. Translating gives CASSALGTPYGYTF.

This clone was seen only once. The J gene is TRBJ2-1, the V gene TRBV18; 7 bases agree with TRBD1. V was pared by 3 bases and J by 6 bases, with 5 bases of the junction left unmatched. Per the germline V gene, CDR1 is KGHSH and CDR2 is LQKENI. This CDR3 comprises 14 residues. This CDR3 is CASSPDRVANEQFF. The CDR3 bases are TGTGCCAGCTCACCCGACAGGGTGGCCAATGAGCAGTTCTTC.

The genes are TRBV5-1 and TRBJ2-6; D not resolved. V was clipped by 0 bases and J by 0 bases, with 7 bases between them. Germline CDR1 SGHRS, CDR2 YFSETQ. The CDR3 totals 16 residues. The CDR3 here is CASSLGRYSGANVLTF. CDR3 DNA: TGCGCCAGCAGCTTGGGCAGGTACTCTGGGGCCAACGTCCTGACTTTC.

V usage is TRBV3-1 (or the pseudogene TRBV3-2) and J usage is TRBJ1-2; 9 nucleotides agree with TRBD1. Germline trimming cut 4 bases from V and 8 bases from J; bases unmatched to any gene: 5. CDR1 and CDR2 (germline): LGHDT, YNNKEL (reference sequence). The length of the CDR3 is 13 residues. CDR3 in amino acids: CASSLGTGTGYTF. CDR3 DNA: TGTGCCAGCAGCCTAGGGACAGGGACCGGCTACACCTTC.

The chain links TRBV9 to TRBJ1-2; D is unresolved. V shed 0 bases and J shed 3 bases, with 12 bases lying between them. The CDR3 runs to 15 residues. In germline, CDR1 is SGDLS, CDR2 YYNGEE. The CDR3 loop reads CASSVVDGEYYGYTF. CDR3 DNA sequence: TGTGCCAGCAGCGTAGTGGACGGGGAATACTATGGCTACACCTTC.

The CDR3, as DNA: TGTGCCATTTCGGTGGGGGACATCTCCGAGCAGTACTTC. Its translation: CAISVGDISEQYF. The chain recombines TRBV2 with TRBJ2-7; the D gene is possibly TRBD1 (6 bases). The CDR3 is 13 amino acids. Per germline, CDR1 SNHLY and CDR2 FYNNEI. V lost 10 bases and J 6 bases, leaving 19 bases between the germline ends.

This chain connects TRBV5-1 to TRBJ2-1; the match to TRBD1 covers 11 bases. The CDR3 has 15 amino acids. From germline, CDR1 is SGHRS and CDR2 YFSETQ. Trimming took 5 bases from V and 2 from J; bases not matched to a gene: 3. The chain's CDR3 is CASRGQGVAYNEQFF. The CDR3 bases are TGCGCCAGCAGGGGACAGGGGGTCGCCTACAATGAGCAGTTCTTC. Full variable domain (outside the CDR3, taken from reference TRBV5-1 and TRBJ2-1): KAGVTQTPRYLIKTRGQQVTLSCSPISGHRSVSWYQQTPGQGLQFLFEYFSETQRNKGNFPGRFSGRQFSNSRSEMNVSTLELGDSALYLCASRGQGVAYNEQFFGPGTRLTVL.

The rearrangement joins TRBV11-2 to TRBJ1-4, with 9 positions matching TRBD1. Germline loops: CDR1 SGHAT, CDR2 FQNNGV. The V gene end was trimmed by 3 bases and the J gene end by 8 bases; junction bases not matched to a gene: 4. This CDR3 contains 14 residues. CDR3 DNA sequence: TGTGCCAGCAGCTTGGGACAGGGTGCCGAAAAACTGTTTTTT. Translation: CASSLGQGAEKLFF.

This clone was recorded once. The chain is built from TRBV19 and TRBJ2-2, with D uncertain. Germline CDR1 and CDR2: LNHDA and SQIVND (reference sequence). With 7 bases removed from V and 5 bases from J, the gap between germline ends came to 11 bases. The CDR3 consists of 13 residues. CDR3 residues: CASTPDMTGELFF. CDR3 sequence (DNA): TGTGCCAGTACGCCAGATATGACCGGGGAGCTGTTTTTT.